A selection of T cell receptor beta chains follows, all from one sample in a study of shared clonotypes between healthy human individuals. Data came from immunoSEQ multiplex PCR; TCRdb stores just in-frame clones and leaves some out. Of hundreds of thousands of clones listed, more than 85% were seen once; the top ten hold approximately 25%. Sequencing input: naive CD8+ T cells sorted from blood. These receptors originate from a man aged 25-45 years in good health. CDR3s include the opening cysteine and the closing phenylalanine or tryptophan. Each record gives: J gene, V gene, clone size, CDR3 protein. Clone size is stated in some rows and not others, as once, few, many or a class when expanded.

TRBJ2-7 | TRBV2 | . | CASSDRGRRLYEQYF
TRBJ1-3 | TRBV4-2 | . | CASSQDRGSSGNTIYF
TRBJ1-5 | TRBV28 | once | CASSLDGWGGGQPQHF
TRBJ2-1 | TRBV13 | . | CASSLKAVADYNEQFF
TRBJ2-4 | TRBV6-5 | . | CASRGLNIQYF
TRBJ2-1 | TRBV7-9 | . | CASSTNLAGGYNEQFF
TRBJ2-1 | TRBV9 | . | CASSVVRLAGGNEQFF
TRBJ2-5 | TRBV13 | . | CASSLFRETQYF
TRBJ2-1 | TRBV6-4 | . | CASSDSWTVGNEQFF
TRBJ2-1 | TRBV11-2 | once | CASSLETVPHEQFF
TRBJ2-7 | TRBV11-3 | once | CASSPPGLREQYF
TRBJ2-7 | TRBV28 | . | CASSQGLAFYEQYF
TRBJ1-1 | TRBV5-1 | . | CASTLKPETEAFF
TRBJ2-1 | TRBV6-5 | . | CASRQQGESNEQFF
TRBJ1-1 | TRBV27 | . | CASSLRGVTEAFF
TRBJ1-1 | TRBV7-9 | . | CASSPNRQTNTEAFF
TRBJ2-7 | TRBV7-9 | . | CASSLTGTYEQYF
TRBJ2-7 | TRBV5-1 | . | CASSSPTQGAEDYEQYF
TRBJ2-5 | TRBV25-1 | once | CASTTGALRETQYF
TRBJ2-5 | TRBV7-9 | . | CASSSLDRALGQETQYF
TRBJ2-5 | TRBV30 | few | CAWSPIAGVSQETQYF
TRBJ2-1 | TRBV2 | . | CATPGSYNEQFF
TRBJ2-1 | TRBV10-2 | . | CASSPPTGYYNNEQFF
TRBJ2-7 | TRBV30 | . | CAWSVREQYF
TRBJ2-5 | TRBV7-6 | . | CASSPERPEETQYF
TRBJ2-2 | TRBV19 | . | CASQSGVGELFF
TRBJ2-1 | TRBV2 | . | CASSLGTPSYNEQFF
TRBJ2-7 | TRBV7-9 | . | CASSLGTSHVAYEQYF
TRBJ1-5 | TRBV27 | . | CASSLSPLDQPQHF
TRBJ2-7 | TRBV27 | . | CASSPQPFRLGEQYF
TRBJ2-3 | TRBV9 | . | CASSPVVRTDTQYF
TRBJ2-3 | TRBV29-1 | once | CSVAPVTGAPTDTQYF
TRBJ2-7 | TRBV27 | . | CASSFLGSYEQYF
TRBJ2-1 | TRBV10-3 | . | CAISESRDGYEQFF
TRBJ2-3 | TRBV27 | . | CASGDLTDTQYF
TRBJ2-2 | TRBV27 | once | CASSPNTGELFF
TRBJ2-4 | TRBV28 | . | CASSLGVAKNIQYF
TRBJ1-5 | TRBV28 | . | CASSKRDRVNQPQHF
TRBJ2-5 | TRBV14 | . | CASSQLTGVLETQYF
TRBJ1-1 | TRBV7-2 | . | CASSLAVRDGEAFF
TRBJ1-1 | TRBV5-1 | once | CASSGPSQGEAFF
TRBJ1-2 | TRBV18 | . | CASSPPTGGVYGYTF
TRBJ2-7 | TRBV9 | . | CASSALGTSATYEQYF
TRBJ2-3 | TRBV4-3 | . | CASSQDSFISEYTDTQYF
TRBJ1-4 | TRBV19 | . | CASSIGQGYEKLFF
TRBJ1-1 | TRBV2 | . | CATQRGTEAFF
TRBJ2-5 | TRBV10-1 | . | CASSESGGSETQYF
TRBJ2-3 | TRBV11-2 | once | CASSLVRGVITDTQYF
TRBJ2-1 | TRBV9 | . | CASSVSKGMEYDEQFF
TRBJ1-1 | TRBV7-2 | . | CASSLGRFEAFF
TRBJ2-3 | TRBV28 | . | CASSSPPSGSETDTQYF
TRBJ2-7 | TRBV4-1 | . | CASSQGVGKPAYEQYF
TRBJ2-1 | TRBV6-4 | . | CASSASGYNEQFF
TRBJ2-7 | TRBV7-9 | . | CASSRGAYEQYF
TRBJ2-3 | TRBV5-1 | . | CASSYEGLAGVPDTQYF
TRBJ2-1 | TRBV5-1 | . | CASSLDNIKAGGGAEQFF
TRBJ2-7 | TRBV29-1 | . | CSVVGTSRKHYEQYF